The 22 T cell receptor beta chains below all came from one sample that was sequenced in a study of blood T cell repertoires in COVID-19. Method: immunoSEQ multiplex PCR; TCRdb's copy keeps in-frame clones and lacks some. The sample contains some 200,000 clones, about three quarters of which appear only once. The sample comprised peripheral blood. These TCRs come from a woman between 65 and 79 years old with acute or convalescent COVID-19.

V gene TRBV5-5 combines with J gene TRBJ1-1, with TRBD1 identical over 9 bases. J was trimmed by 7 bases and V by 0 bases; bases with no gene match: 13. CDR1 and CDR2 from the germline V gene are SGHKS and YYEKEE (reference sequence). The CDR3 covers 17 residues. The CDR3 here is CASSLGFRGQGRDEAFF. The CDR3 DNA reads TGTGCCAGCAGCTTGGGTTTTCGGGGACAGGGTAGGGATGAAGCTTTCTTT.

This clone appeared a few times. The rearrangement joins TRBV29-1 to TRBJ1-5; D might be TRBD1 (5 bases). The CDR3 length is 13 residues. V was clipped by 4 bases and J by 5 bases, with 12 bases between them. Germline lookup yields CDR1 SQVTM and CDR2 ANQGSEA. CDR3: CSVGDRVDQPQHF. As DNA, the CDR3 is TGCAGCGTTGGTGACAGAGTCGATCAGCCCCAGCATTTT.

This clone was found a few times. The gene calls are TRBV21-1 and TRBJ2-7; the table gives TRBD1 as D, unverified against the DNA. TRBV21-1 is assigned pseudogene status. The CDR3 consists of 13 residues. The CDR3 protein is CASRDSCPYEQYF. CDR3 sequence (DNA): TGTGCCAGCAGGGACAGCTGCCCCTACGAGCAGTACTTC.

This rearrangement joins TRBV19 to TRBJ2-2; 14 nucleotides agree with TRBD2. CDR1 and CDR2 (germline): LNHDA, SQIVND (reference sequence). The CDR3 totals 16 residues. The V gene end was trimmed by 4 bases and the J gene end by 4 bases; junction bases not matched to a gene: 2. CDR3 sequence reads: CASSTTSGRGTGELFF. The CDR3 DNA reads TGTGCCAGTAGTACGACTAGCGGGAGGGGCACCGGGGAGCTGTTTTTT.

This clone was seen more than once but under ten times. CDR3 DNA sequence: TGTGCCAGCAGCTCCATCACAGGGGCCAGCTCCTACAATGAGCAGTTCTTC. It is translated as CASSSITGASSYNEQFF. The chain links TRBV9 to TRBJ2-1; 7 nucleotides match TRBD1. Unmatched junction bases numbered 10, after V lost 4 bases and J lost 0 bases. Germline CDR1 reads SGDLS; CDR2 reads YYNGEE. The CDR3 totals 17 residues.

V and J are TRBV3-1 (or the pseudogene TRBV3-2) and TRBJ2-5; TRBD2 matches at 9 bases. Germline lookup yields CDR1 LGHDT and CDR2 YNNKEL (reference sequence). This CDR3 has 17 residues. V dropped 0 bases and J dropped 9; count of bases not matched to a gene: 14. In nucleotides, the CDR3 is TGTGCCAGCAGCCAAGACTTTACTAGCGGGCACCGGTGGGCCCAGTACTTC. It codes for CASSQDFTSGHRWAQYF.

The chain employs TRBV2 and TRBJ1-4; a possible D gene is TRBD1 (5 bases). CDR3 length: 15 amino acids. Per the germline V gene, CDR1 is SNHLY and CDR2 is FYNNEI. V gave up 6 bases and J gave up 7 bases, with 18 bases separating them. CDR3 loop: CASRPGTADGEKLFF. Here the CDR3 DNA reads TGTGCCAGCAGACCCGGGACTGCTGACGGTGAAAAACTGTTTTTT.

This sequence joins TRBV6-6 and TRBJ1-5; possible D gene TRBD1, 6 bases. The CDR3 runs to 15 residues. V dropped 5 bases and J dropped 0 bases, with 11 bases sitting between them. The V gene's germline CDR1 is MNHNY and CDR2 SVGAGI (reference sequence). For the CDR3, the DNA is TGTGCCAGCAGTCAGGACAGCCTTAGCAATCAGCCCCAGCATTTT. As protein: CASSQDSLSNQPQHF.

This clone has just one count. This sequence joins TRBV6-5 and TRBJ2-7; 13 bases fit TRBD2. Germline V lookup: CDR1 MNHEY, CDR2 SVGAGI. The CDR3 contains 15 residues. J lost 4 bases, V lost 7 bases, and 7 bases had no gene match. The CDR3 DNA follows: TGTGCCAGCACTCGGACTAGCGGGAGTCTATACGAGCAGTACTTC. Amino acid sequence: CASTRTSGSLYEQYF.

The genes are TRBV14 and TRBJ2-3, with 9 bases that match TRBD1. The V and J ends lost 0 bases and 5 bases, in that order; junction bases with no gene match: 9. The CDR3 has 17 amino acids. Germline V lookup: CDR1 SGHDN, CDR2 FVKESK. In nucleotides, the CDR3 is TGTGCCAGCAGCCAAGATCGCGGACAGGGGAGTTTAGATACGCAGTATTTT. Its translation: CASSQDRGQGSLDTQYF.

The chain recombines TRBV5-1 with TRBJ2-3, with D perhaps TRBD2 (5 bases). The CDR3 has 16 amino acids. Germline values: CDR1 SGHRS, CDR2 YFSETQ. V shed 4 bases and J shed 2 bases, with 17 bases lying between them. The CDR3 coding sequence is TGCGCCAGCAGCCCCACGCTAGCAGCGTTCACAGATACGCAGTATTTT. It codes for CASSPTLAAFTDTQYF.

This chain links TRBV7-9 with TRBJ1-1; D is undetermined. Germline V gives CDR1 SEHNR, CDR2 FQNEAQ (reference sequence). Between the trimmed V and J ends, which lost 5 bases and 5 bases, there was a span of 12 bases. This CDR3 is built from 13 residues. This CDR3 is CASSPSRGTEAFF. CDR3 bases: TGTGCCAGCAGCCCTTCCCGGGGTACTGAAGCTTTCTTT. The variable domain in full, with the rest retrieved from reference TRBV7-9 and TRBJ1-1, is DTGVSQNPRHKITKRGQNVTFRCDPISEHNRLYWYRQTLGQGPEFLTYFQNEAQLEKSRLLSDRFSAERPKGSFSTLEIQRTEQGDSAMYLCASSPSRGTEAFFGQGTRLTVV.

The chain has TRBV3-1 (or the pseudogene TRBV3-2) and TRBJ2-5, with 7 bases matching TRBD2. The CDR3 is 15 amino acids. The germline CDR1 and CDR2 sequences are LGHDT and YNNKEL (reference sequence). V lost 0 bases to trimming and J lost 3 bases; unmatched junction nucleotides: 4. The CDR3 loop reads CASSQDRTRKETQYF. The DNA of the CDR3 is TGTGCCAGCAGCCAAGACCGGACTAGGAAAGAGACCCAGTACTTC.

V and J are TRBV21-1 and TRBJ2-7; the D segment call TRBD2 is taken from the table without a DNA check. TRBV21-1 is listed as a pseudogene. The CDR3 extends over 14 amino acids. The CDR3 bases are TGTGCCAGCAGCAGCGGCGGGAGAGTGTACGAGCAGTACTTC. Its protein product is CASSSGGRVYEQYF.

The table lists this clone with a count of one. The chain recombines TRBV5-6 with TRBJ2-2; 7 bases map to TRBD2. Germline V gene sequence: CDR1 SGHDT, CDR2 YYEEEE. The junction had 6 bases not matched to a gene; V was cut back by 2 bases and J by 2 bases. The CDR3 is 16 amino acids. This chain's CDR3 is CASSFWAGVNTGELFF. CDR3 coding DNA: TGTGCCAGCAGCTTTTGGGCGGGAGTTAACACCGGGGAGCTGTTTTTT.

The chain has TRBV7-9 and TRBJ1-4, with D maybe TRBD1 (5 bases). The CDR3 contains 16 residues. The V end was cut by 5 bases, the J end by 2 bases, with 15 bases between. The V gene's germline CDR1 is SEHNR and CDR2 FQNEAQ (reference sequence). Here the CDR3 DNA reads TGTGCCAGCAGCATCTACCGACAGAGGACTAATGAAAAACTGTTTTTT. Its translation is CASSIYRQRTNEKLFF.

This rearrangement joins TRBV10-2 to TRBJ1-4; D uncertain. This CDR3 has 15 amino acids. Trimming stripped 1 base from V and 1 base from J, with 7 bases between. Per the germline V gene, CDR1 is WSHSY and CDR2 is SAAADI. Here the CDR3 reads CASSEYGETNEKLFF. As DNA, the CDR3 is TGCGCCAGCAGTGAGTACGGGGAAACTAATGAAAAACTGTTTTTT.

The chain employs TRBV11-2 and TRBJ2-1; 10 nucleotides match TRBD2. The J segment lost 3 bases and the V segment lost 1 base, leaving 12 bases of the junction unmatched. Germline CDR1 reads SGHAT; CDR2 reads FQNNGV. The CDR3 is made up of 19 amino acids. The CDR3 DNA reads TGTGCCAGCAGCTTAGCTTTCGGTGCTAGCGGGAGTCGCTACAATGAGCAGTTCTTC. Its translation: CASSLAFGASGSRYNEQFF.

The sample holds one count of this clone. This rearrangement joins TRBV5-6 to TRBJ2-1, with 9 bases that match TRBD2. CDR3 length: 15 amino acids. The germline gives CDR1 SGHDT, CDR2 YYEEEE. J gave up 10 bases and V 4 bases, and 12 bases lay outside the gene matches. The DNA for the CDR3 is TGTGCCAGCAGCGTTAATAGCGGGAGTAGGCGCGAGCAGTTCTTC. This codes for CASSVNSGSRREQFF.

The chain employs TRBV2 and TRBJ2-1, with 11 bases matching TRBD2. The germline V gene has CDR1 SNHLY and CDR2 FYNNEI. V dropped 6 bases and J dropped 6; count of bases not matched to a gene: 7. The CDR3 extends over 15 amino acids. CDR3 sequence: CASRPIAGGVNEQFF. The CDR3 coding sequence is TGTGCCAGCAGACCTATAGCGGGAGGGGTCAATGAGCAGTTCTTC.

CDR3 nucleotides: TGTGCCAGCAGTATACAGGGGGACGGCCACGAGCAGTACTTC. This codes for CASSIQGDGHEQYF. V is TRBV2 and J is TRBJ2-7; the match to TRBD1 covers 8 bases. The CDR3 runs to 14 residues. With V trimmed by 5 bases and J by 5 bases, 8 bases remained unmatched. Germline CDR1 is SNHLY and CDR2 is FYNNEI.

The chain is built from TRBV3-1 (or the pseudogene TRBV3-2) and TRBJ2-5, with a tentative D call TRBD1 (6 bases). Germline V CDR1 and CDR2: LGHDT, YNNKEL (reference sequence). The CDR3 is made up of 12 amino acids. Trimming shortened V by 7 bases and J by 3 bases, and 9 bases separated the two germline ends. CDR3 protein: CASNNREETQYF. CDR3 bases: TGTGCCAGCAATAACAGGGAAGAGACCCAGTACTTC.